This T cell receptor beta chain was recovered during a study of T cell responses to AZD1222 COVID-19 vaccine. Study information: Second-dose schedules of about 4 or about 12 weeks were combined. Study conclusions and caveats: Mostly white British, mostly female donors; authors suggested clonal diversity may be underestimated. Repertoires were sampled only after the peak T cell response. CD4 TCRs linked to vaccination spanned spike, dominating at 160-218 and 743-854.

Concerning this clone: Its cognate antigen is unknown.

The protocol was immunoSEQ multiplex PCR, while the TCRdb copy is restricted to in-frame clones and leaves out a portion. The sample lists roughly 45,000 clones, over 60% seen once, with roughly 6.6% in the top ten. Germline lookup yields CDR1 SQVTM and CDR2 ANQGSEA. The CDR3 covers 13 residues. V was shortened by 4 bases and J by 2 bases, with 10 bases between the two germline ends. The sequence derives from an adult in good health. This chain connects TRBV29-1 to TRBJ2-3; D remains unclear. The specimen was peripheral blood, collected on day 0 of AZD1222 vaccination. CDR3 in amino acids: CSVVGQFTDTQYF. DNA of the CDR3: TGCAGCGTTGTTGGTCAGTTCACAGATACGCAGTATTTT.